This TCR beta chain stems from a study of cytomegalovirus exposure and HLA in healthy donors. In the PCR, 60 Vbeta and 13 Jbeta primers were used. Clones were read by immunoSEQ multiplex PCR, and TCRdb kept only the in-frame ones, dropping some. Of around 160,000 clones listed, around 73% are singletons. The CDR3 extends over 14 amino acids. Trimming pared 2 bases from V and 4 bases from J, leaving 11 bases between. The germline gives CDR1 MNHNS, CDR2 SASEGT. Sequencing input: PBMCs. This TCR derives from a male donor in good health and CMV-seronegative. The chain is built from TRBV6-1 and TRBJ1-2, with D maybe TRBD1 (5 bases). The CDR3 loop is CASSEMTELYGYTF. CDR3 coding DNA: TGTGCCAGCAGTGAAATGACAGAGCTCTATGGCTACACCTTC.